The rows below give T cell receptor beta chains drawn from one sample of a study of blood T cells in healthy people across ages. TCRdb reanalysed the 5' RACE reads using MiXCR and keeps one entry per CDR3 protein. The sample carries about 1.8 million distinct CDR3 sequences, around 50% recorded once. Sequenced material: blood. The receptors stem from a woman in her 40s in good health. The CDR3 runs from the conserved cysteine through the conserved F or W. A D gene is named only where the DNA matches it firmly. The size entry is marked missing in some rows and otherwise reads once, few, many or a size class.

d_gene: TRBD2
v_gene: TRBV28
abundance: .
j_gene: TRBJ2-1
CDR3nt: TGTGCCAGCAGACTAGCGGGGGGGCCGAGGTCCTACAATGAGCAGTTCTTC
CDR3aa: CASRLAGGPRSYNEQFF

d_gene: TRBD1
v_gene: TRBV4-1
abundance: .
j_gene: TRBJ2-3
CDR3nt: TGCGCCAGCAGCCATCCACCGGGACAGGACCGCACAGATACGCAGTATTTT
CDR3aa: CASSHPPGQDRTDTQYF

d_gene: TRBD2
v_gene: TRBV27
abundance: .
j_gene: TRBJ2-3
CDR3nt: TGTGCCAGCAGTCCCTGGACTAGCGGGGGGAGCACAGATACGCAGTATTTT
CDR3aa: CASSPWTSGGSTDTQYF

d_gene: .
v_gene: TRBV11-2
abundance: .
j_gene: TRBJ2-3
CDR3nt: TGTGCCAGCAATATAGAGGATAGTCCAGATACGCAGTATTTT
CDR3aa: CASNIEDSPDTQYF

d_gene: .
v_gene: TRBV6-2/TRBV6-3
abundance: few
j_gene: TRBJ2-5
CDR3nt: TGTGCCAGCAGTTACAGGGACAAAGAGACCCAGTACTTC
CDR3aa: CASSYRDKETQYF

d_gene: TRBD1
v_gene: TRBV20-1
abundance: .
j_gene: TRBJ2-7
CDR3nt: TGCAGTGCTAGCCCACTAACCGGGACAGCGTCCCACGAGCAGTACTTC
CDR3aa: CSASPLTGTASHEQYF

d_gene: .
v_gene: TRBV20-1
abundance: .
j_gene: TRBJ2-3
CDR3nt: TGCAGTGCTAGTGGGAAGGGAAGGGGCACAGATACGCAGTATTTT
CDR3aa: CSASGKGRGTDTQYF

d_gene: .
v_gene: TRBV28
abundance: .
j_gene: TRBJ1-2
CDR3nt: TGTGCCAGCAGTTTATGGGCAGGGGAAGGCTACACCTTC
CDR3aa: CASSLWAGEGYTF

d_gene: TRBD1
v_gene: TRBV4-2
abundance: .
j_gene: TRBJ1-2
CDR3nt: TGTGCCAGCAGCCAAGATGGGACAGGGGACTATGGCTACACCTTC
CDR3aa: CASSQDGTGDYGYTF

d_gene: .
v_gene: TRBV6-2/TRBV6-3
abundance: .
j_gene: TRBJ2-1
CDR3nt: TGTGCCAGCAGTTACAGGGGTACATTAGGTCCGACCGAGCAGTTCTTC
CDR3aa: CASSYRGTLGPTEQFF

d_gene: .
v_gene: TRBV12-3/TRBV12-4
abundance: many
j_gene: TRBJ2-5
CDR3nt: TGTGCCAGCGCACAAGAGGGGGATGAGACCCAGTACTTC
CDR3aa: CASAQEGDETQYF

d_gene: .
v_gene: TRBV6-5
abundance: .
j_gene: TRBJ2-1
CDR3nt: TGTGCCAGCAGTTACTTCGGCAGGGTGCGTGAGCAGTTCTTC
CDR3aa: CASSYFGRVREQFF

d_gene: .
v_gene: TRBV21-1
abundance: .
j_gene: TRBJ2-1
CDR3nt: TGTGCCAGCAGCAATCGGACAGGGGGCGAGAATGAGCAGTTCTTC
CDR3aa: CASSNRTGGENEQFF

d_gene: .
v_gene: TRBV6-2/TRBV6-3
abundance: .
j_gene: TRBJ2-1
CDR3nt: TGTGCCAGCAGTTACCGGGCGGAGCAGTTCTTC
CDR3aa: CASSYRAEQFF

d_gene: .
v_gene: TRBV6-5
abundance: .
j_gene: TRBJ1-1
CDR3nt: TGTGCCAGCAGTTACTTGACAGTGTTGAAGAACACTGAAGCTTTCTTT
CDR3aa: CASSYLTVLKNTEAFF

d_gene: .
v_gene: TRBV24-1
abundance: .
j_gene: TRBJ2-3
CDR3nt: TGTGCCACCAGTGATTGGGAGGACACGAAGGGCACAGATACGCAGTATTTT
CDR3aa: CATSDWEDTKGTDTQYF

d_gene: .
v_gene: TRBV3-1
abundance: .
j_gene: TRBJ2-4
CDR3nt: TGTGCCAGCAGCCAAGATTGGCGGGGGCCTGCCAAAAACATTCAGTACTTC
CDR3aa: CASSQDWRGPAKNIQYF

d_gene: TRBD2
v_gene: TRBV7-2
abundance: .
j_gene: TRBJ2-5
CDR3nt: TGTGCCAGCAGCTTCTCTAGCGGGGAGGTATACAATGAGCAGTACTTC
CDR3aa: CASSFSSGEVYNEQYF

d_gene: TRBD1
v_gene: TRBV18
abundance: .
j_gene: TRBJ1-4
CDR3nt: TGTGCCAGCAGCCCCCAGGGGGCTGGAGAAAAACTGTTTTTT
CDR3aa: CASSPQGAGEKLFF

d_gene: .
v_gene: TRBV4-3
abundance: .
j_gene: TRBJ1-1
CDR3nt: TGCGCCAGCAGCCAAGACAAGGGACGGTCGATGATGACTGAAGCTTTCTTT
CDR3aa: CASSQDKGRSMMTEAFF

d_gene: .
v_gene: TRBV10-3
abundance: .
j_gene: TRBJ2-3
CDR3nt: TGTGCCATCAGTGTGGGAGCGGCCGCTAGCACAGATACGCAGTATTTT
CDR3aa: CAISVGAAASTDTQYF

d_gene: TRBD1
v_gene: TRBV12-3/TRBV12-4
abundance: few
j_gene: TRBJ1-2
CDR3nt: TGTGCCAGCAGTCGCACACAGGGGATCTATGGCTACACCTTC
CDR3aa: CASSRTQGIYGYTF

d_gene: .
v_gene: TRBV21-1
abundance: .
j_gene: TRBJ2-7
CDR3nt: TGTGCCAGCAGCAAAGCGCCCCCGCCTGAGTGGGAAGAGCAGTACTTC
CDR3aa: CASSKAPPPEWEEQYF

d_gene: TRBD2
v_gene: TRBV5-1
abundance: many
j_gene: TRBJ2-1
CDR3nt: TGTGCCAGCAGCCCGCGGGGGACTTCCTACAATGAGCAGTTCTTC
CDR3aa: CASSPRGTSYNEQFF

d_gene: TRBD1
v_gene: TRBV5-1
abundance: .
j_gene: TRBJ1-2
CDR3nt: TGCGCCAGCAGCTCATACGGGACAGCTTCTAACTATGGCTACACCTTC
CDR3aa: CASSSYGTASNYGYTF

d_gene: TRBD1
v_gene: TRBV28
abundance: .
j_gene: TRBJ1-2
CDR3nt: TGTGCCAGCAGTTTGCCTCCCGCCGGGACAGCTCTCTATGGCTACACCTTC
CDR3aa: CASSLPPAGTALYGYTF

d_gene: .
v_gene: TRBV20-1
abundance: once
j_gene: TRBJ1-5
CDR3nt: TGCAGTGCTGGGCGGGGGATGAGCAATCAGCCCCAGCATTTT
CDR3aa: CSAGRGMSNQPQHF

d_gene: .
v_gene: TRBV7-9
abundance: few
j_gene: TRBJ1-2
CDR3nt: TGTGCCAGCAGCTCGGGATTGGGTGATTACAGGGACGGCTACACCTTC
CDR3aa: CASSSGLGDYRDGYTF

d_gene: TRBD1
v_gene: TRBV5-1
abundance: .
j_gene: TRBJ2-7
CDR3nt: TGCACCAGCAGCTTGGGAGTAGGGGGCCCCTACGAGCAGTACTTC
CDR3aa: CTSSLGVGGPYEQYF

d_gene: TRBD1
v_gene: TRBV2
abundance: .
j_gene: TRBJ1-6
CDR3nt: TGTGCCAGCAGTGGGCAACAGGGGAGTTCACCCCTCCACTTT
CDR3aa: CASSGQQGSSPLHF

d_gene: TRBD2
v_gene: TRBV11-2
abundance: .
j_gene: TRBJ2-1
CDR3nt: TGTGCCAGCAGCTTAGTGTCGGGACTAGCGGAACACAATGAGCAGTTCTTC
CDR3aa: CASSLVSGLAEHNEQFF

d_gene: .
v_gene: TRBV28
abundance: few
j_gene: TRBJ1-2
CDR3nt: TGTGCCAGCACCGAAAGAGCTGGTGGCTACACCTTC
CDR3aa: CASTERAGGYTF

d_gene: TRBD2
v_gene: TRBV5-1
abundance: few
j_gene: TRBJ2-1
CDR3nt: TGCGCCAGCAGCCTCCCAGGGACTAGCGGCTACAATGAGCAGTTCTTC
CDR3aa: CASSLPGTSGYNEQFF

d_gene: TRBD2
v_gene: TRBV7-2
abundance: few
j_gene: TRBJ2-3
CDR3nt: TGTGCCAGCTTAGCGGGGGCTAGAGATACGCAGTATTTT
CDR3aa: CASLAGARDTQYF

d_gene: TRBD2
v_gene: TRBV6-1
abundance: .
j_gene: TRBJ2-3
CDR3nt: TGTGCCAGCGTTGCGGGACTAGCGGTGGATACGCAGTATTTT
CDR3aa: CASVAGLAVDTQYF

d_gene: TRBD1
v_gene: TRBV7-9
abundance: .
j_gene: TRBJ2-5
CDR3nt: TGTGCCAGCAGCCTCCTAGGGGGACAGGGGGCAGCGAAGACCCAGTACTTC
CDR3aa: CASSLLGGQGAAKTQYF

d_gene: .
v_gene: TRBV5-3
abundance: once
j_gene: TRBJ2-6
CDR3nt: TGTGCCAGAAGCATCCAGACACCCGCGAGCTCTGGGGCCAACGTCCTGACTTTC
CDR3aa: CARSIQTPASSGANVLTF

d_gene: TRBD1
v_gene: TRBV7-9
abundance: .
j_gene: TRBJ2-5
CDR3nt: TGTGCCAGCCGGGGGCCGGACAGGGGGAAACAAGAGACCCAGTACTTC
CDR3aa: CASRGPDRGKQETQYF

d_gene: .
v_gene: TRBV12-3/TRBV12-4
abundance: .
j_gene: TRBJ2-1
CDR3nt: TGTGCCAGCGCGGTTTCGAGTGAGCAGTTCTTC
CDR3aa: CASAVSSEQFF

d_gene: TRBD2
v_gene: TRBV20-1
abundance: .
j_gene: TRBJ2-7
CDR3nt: TGCAGTGCTAGACCTCTTCGGGGGAATAGCGGGGGATACGAGCAGTACTTC
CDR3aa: CSARPLRGNSGGYEQYF

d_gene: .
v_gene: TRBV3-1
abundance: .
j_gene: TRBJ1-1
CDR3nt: TGTGCCAGCAGCCAGGGGTCCACTGAAGCTTTCTTT
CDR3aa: CASSQGSTEAFF

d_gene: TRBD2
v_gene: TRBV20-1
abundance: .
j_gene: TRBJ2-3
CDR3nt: TGCAGTGCTATCCGGACTAGCGGGGTTGGAGATACGCAGTATTTT
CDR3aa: CSAIRTSGVGDTQYF

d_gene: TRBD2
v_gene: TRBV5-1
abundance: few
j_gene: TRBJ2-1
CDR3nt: TGCGCCAGCAAGGTCGGGGGGGCAAGGCTATCCGGGAATGAGCAGTTCTTC
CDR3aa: CASKVGGARLSGNEQFF

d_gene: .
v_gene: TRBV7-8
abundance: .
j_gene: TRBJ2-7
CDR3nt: TGTGCCAGCAGGGCGACAGACGAGCAGTACTTC
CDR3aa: CASRATDEQYF

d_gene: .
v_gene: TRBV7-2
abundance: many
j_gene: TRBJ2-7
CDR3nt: TGTGCCAGCAGCGCGCGAGGGAGCTCCTACGAGCAGTACTTC
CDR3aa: CASSARGSSYEQYF

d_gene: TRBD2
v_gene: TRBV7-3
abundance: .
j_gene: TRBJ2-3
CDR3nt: TGTGCCAGCAGCCCTAGCGGGGGCCCCCGGAGCCCAGATACGCAGTATTTT
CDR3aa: CASSPSGGPRSPDTQYF

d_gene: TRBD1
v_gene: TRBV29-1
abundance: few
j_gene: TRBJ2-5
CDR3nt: TGCAGCGTTGTAGGGACAGGATCGCAAGAGACCCAGTACTTC
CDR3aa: CSVVGTGSQETQYF

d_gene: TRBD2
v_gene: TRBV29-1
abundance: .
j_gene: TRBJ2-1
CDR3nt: TGCAGCGCTCCAACTAGCGGGGGGATTAGCTCCTACAATGAGCAGTTCTTC
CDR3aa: CSAPTSGGISSYNEQFF

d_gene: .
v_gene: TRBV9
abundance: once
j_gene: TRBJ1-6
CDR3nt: TGTGCCAGCAGCGTCAAGGGAAGGTCTTCACCCCTCCACTTT
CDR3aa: CASSVKGRSSPLHF

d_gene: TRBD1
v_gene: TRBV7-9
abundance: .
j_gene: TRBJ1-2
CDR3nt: TGTGCCAGCAGCGCCGCGGGGACAGCTATCTACGGCTACACCTTC
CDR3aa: CASSAAGTAIYGYTF

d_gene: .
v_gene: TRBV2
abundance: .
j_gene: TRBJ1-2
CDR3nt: TGTGCCAGCAGTGGTGACGGGAGCTACAACTATGGCTACACCTTC
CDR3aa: CASSGDGSYNYGYTF

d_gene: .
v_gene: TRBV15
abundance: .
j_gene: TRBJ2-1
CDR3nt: TGTGCCTCTTTGGGCTGGGGGTCATCAAATGAGCAGTTCTTC
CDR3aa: CASLGWGSSNEQFF